This entry lists 20 T cell receptor beta chains sequenced from one sample in a study of graft-versus-host responses after intestinal transplantation. The assay was immunoSEQ multiplex PCR, and TCRdb's table has in-frame clones only and misses some. This table holds tens of thousands of clones, less than 95% found once. The sequences come from PBMCs, collected 156 days after intestinal transplant. Every receptor here comes from a human patient who received an intestinal transplant, so some T cells may come from the graft donor.

V is TRBV4-3 and J is TRBJ1-6; a weak D match, TRBD1 (5 bases). Germline V gives CDR1 LGHNA, CDR2 YSLEER. The CDR3 runs to 18 residues. V was shortened by 0 bases and J by 7 bases, with 19 bases between the two germline ends. The chain's CDR3 is CASSQDYPGTAGNSPLHF. CDR3 bases: TGCGCCAGCAGCCAAGACTACCCCGGGACGGCGGGCAATTCACCCCTCCACTTT.

V and J are TRBV5-4 and TRBJ1-2; the D gene is possibly TRBD1 (5 bases). Germline assignment: CDR1 SGHNT and CDR2 YYREEE (reference sequence). This CDR3 comprises 14 residues. Trimming left V 3 bases short and J 6 bases short, with 15 bases between. CDR3 in amino acids: CASSSRGVSDGYTF. CDR3 DNA sequence: TGTGCCAGCAGCTCCCGGGGGGTTTCAGATGGCTACACCTTC.

CDR3 DNA sequence: TGTGCCAGCAGCCAGGGACCGGGGCGGCTGGGGTCCTACAATGAGCAGTTCTTC. Residues: CASSQGPGRLGSYNEQFF. The gene calls are TRBV5-6 and TRBJ2-1; TRBD1 or TRBD2 may be the D gene (5 bases each). Germline loops: CDR1 SGHDT, CDR2 YYEEEE. V dropped 4 bases and J dropped 1 base, with 21 bases sitting between them. This CDR3 spans 18 amino acids.

This chain links TRBV2 with TRBJ1-4; possibly TRBD1 for D (5 bases). The germline V and J ends were trimmed by 4 bases and 8 bases, with 14 bases remaining between them. CDR1 and CDR2 (germline): SNHLY, FYNNEI. The CDR3 contains 14 residues. CDR3 region: CASSGQSLGEKLFF. CDR3 DNA sequence: TGTGCCAGCAGTGGACAGTCCCTGGGGGAAAAACTGTTTTTT.

The genes are TRBV18 and TRBJ2-7; D ambiguous. V was pared by 3 bases and J by 3 bases, with 3 bases between. The germline gives CDR1 KGHSH, CDR2 LQKENI. CDR3 length: 11 amino acids. DNA of the CDR3: TGTGCCAGCTCACCGGACTACGAGCAGTACTTC. Protein sequence: CASSPDYEQYF.

This chain uses TRBV6-9 with TRBJ1-2; 7 nucleotides align to TRBD1. The germline gives CDR1 MNHGY, CDR2 SVAAGI. J lost 2 bases, V lost 3 bases, and 3 bases had no gene match. This CDR3 comprises 14 residues. CDR3 sequence: CASSYYRGNYGYTF. CDR3 in DNA: TGTGCCAGCAGTTACTACAGGGGAAACTATGGCTACACCTTC.

Details on this clone: This same CDR3 is encoded by further DNA sequences in the sample. The chain joins TRBV21-1 to TRBJ2-5; TRBD1 reflects the table's D call only, with no check against the DNA. TRBV21-1 is a pseudogene segment. The CDR3 contains 17 residues. DNA of the CDR3: TGTGCCAGCAGCGACACAGAAAACTCACAGGGGCGGGAGACCCAGTACTTC. Encoded protein: CASSDTENSQGRETQYF.

This clone was detected only once. V gene TRBV30 combines with J gene TRBJ1-2, with unresolved D. CDR1 GTSNPN and CDR2 SVGIG come from the germline V gene (reference sequence). Trimming took off 5 bases at V and 0 bases at J, with 13 bases between the two ends. The CDR3 consists of 14 residues. The CDR3 region is CAWSSGVTNYGYTF. The CDR3, as DNA: TGTGCCTGGTCATCCGGGGTGACTAACTATGGCTACACCTTC.

The rearrangement joins TRBV9 to TRBJ2-3; D gene unclear. The germline gives CDR1 SGDLS, CDR2 YYNGEE. The CDR3 totals 13 residues. V lost 7 bases to trimming and J lost 0 bases, with 9 bases between them. The chain's CDR3 is CASRGRSTDTQYF. The CDR3 DNA sequence: TGTGCCAGCCGCGGCCGAAGCACAGATACGCAGTATTTT.

The chain couples TRBV27 to TRBJ2-4; D remains unclear. Germline V gene lookup returns CDR1 MNHEY and CDR2 SMNVEV (reference sequence). V was trimmed by 5 bases and J by 3 bases, leaving 14 bases between them. This CDR3 is built from 15 residues. CDR3 protein: CASSVDPVGKNIQYF. The CDR3 nucleotides read TGTGCCAGCAGTGTGGACCCAGTGGGCAAAAACATTCAGTACTTC.

This clone was seen just once. This chain uses TRBV5-8 with TRBJ1-5; D is uncertain. This CDR3 contains 13 residues. Trimming stripped 4 bases from V and 0 bases from J, with 5 bases between. The V gene's germline CDR1 is SGHTS and CDR2 YDEGEE. CDR3 DNA sequence: TGTGCCAGCAGCCCAGATAGCAATCAGCCCCAGCATTTT. This sequence encodes CASSPDSNQPQHF. Using reference TRBV5-8 and TRBJ1-5 for the parts outside the CDR3, the full variable domain is EAGVTQSPTHLIKTRGQQATLRCSPISGHTSVYWYQQALGLGLQFLLWYDEGEERNRGNFPPRFSGRQFPNYSSELNVNALELEDSALYLCASSPDSNQPQHFGDGTRLSIL.

CDR3 sequence reads: CASSLSGTGFISPLHF. In DNA, the CDR3 is TGTGCCAGCAGCTTGTCCGGGACAGGGTTTATTTCACCCCTCCACTTT. The J gene is TRBJ1-6, the V gene TRBV5-6; 9 positions match TRBD1. This CDR3 spans 16 amino acids. The J segment lost 9 bases and the V segment lost 1 base, leaving 8 bases of the junction unmatched. CDR1 is SGHDT and CDR2 is YYEEEE in the germline V gene. Drawing the rest from reference TRBV5-6 and TRBJ1-6, the complete variable domain is DAGVTQSPTHLIKTRGQQVTLRCSPKSGHDTVSWYQQALGQGPQFIFQYYEEEERQRGNFPDRFSGHQFPNYSSELNVNALLLGDSALYLCASSLSGTGFISPLHFGNGTRLTVT.

This chain uses TRBV5-4 with TRBJ2-7, with 7 positions matching TRBD2. J was trimmed by 3 bases and V by 0 bases; bases with no gene match: 6. The germline gives CDR1 SGHNT, CDR2 YYREEE (reference sequence). CDR3 length equals 15 residues. The CDR3 region has the DNA TGTGCCAGCAGCTTGGGTCAAGCGGGAAGCTACGAGCAGTACTTC. This translates into CASSLGQAGSYEQYF.

The V and J genes are TRBV27 and TRBJ2-3, with unresolved D. This CDR3 has 14 residues. Germline V gene sequence: CDR1 MNHEY, CDR2 SMNVEV (reference sequence). V lost 3 bases and J 2 bases, leaving 9 bases between the germline ends. The CDR3 is CASSFQLTTDTQYF. Here the CDR3 DNA reads TGTGCCAGCAGTTTTCAGCTAACCACAGATACGCAGTATTTT.

The rearrangement joins TRBV4-3 to TRBJ1-5; TRBD1 is a possible D gene (6 bases). The germline gives CDR1 LGHNA, CDR2 YSLEER. Trimming took off 0 bases at V and 4 bases at J, with 10 bases between the two ends. The CDR3 spans 15 residues. The CDR3 bases are TGCGCCAGCAGCCAAGATATTAGGGGGAATCAGCCCCAGCATTTT. Translation gives CASSQDIRGNQPQHF.

The V call is TRBV30, the J call TRBJ2-7, with TRBD1 matching over 9 bases. CDR1 is GTSNPN, CDR2 SVGIG, per germline (reference sequence). With 2 bases clipped from V and 3 bases from J, the junction kept 11 bases outside the gene matches. The CDR3 totals 16 residues. CDR3 protein: CAWSQMTGTGNYEQYF. The DNA for the CDR3 is TGTGCCTGGAGTCAAATGACCGGGACAGGGAACTACGAGCAGTACTTC. Looking up the rest from reference TRBV30 and TRBJ2-7 gives the full variable domain: SQTIHQWPATLVQPVGSPLSLECTVEGTSNPNLYWYRQAAGRGLQLLFYSVGIGQISSEVPQNLSASRPQDRQFILSSKKLLLSDSGFYLCAWSQMTGTGNYEQYFGPGTRLTVT.

The V gene is TRBV29-1, the J gene TRBJ2-7; D call uncertain. The CDR3 contains 12 residues. The V gene lost 2 bases and the J gene lost 3 bases, with 8 bases spanning the gap. From germline, CDR1 is SQVTM and CDR2 ANQGSEA. Here the CDR3 DNA reads TGCAGCGTTGAATTCTCGGGCTACGAGCAGTACTTC. The encoded protein is CSVEFSGYEQYF.

The chain has TRBV5-6 and TRBJ2-1, with 10 positions matching TRBD2. Germline V CDR1 and CDR2: SGHDT, YYEEEE. With 5 bases clipped from V and 2 bases from J, the junction kept 10 bases outside the gene matches. The length of the CDR3 is 17 residues. CDR3 loop: CASSKAGGLATYNEQFF. The CDR3 DNA reads TGTGCCAGCAGTAAGGCGGGGGGACTAGCGACCTACAATGAGCAGTTCTTC. The variable domain in full, with the rest retrieved from reference TRBV5-6 and TRBJ2-1, is DAGVTQSPTHLIKTRGQQVTLRCSPKSGHDTVSWYQQALGQGPQFIFQYYEEEERQRGNFPDRFSGHQFPNYSSELNVNALLLGDSALYLCASSKAGGLATYNEQFFGPGTRLTVL.

The chain is built from TRBV10-3 and TRBJ1-3; D is undetermined. Deletions cut 6 bases from V and 0 bases from J, with 18 bases between. CDR3 length: 17 amino acids. CDR1 is ENHRY, CDR2 SYGVKD, per germline. For the CDR3, the DNA is TGTGCCATCAGCCCTTTCTTGGGATTTTACTCTGGAAACACCATATATTTT. It encodes CAISPFLGFYSGNTIYF.

This rearrangement joins TRBV27 to TRBJ2-7; D possibly uses TRBD1 or TRBD2 (5 bases each). Germline CDR1 reads MNHEY; CDR2 reads SMNVEV (reference sequence). The CDR3 sequence is 14 residues long. V was cut by 2 bases and J by 2 bases, with 10 bases left in between. This CDR3 is CASSLGQGAYEQYF. CDR3 DNA: TGTGCCAGCAGTTTAGGGCAGGGAGCCTACGAGCAGTACTTC.